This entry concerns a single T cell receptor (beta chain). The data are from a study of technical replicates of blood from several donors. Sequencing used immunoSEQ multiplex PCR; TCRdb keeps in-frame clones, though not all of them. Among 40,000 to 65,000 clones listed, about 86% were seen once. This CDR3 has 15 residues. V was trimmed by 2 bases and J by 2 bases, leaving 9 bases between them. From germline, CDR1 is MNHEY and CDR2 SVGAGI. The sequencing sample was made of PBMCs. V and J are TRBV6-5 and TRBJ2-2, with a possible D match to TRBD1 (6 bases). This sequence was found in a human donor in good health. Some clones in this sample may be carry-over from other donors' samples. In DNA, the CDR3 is TGTGCCAGCAGTTACAAGGACAGCAACACCGGGGAGCTGTTTTTT. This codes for CASSYKDSNTGELFF.